These T cell receptor beta chains were read from a single sample in a study of cytomegalovirus exposure and HLA in healthy donors. Here immunoSEQ multiplex PCR was the method, and the copy in TCRdb shows in-frame clones only, minus some. The sample shows some 170,000 clones, roughly 77% of them seen only once. Sequencing was done on a sample of PBMCs. These receptors originate from a man between 18 and 35 years old in good health and CMV-seropositive. The CDR3 runs from the conserved cysteine through the conserved F or W. A D gene is named only where the DNA matches it firmly. Size is omitted from some rows. Given values are once, few, many or a class for expanded clones.

V gene	clone size	J gene	D gene	CDR3 DNA	CDR3 protein
TRBV9	few	TRBJ1-4	-	TGTGCCAGCAGCGTCGGAGCCGCCGCAACTAATGAAAAACTGTTTTTT	CASSVGAAATNEKLFF
TRBV7-8	few	TRBJ2-1	-	TGTGCCAGCAGCTTTGGCGGGCCCTCCTACAATGAGCAGTTCTTC	CASSFGGPSYNEQFF
TRBV19	-	TRBJ1-5	-	TGTGCCAGTAGTATATTGTCCGAAGACTATAGCAATCAGCCCCAGCATTTT	CASSILSEDYSNQPQHF
TRBV6-5	-	TRBJ2-5	-	TGTGCCAGCAGGGGGGCGTCCCAGTACTTC	CASRGASQYF
TRBV6-1	-	TRBJ2-3	TRBD1	TGTGCCAGCAGTGGGACAGGGGGATGGGTGCCCACAGATACGCAGTATTTT	CASSGTGGWVPTDTQYF
TRBV30	-	TRBJ2-5	TRBD2	TGTGCCTGGAGTGGTAGCGGGTATGAGACCCAGTACTTC	CAWSGSGYETQYF
TRBV6-5	-	TRBJ1-2	-	TGTGCCAGCAGTTACGGGGTGGAGGAGAGAAACTATGGCTACACCTTC	CASSYGVEERNYGYTF
TRBV18	-	TRBJ2-1	-	TGTGCCAGCTCACCAGCTGGGCTGATCAACAATGAGCAGTTCTTC	CASSPAGLINNEQFF
TRBV2	-	TRBJ2-3	-	TGTGCCAGCAGTGAGAAAACAGAGACAGATACGCAGTATTTT	CASSEKTETDTQYF
TRBV4-1	-	TRBJ1-1	-	TGCGCCAGCAGGAATGGCCAGGGACAGAACACTGAAGCTTTCTTT	CASRNGQGQNTEAFF
TRBV7-9	-	TRBJ2-5	TRBD1	TGTGCCAGCAGCTTAGGGGACAGGGGGCTCCAAGAGACCCAGTACTTC	CASSLGDRGLQETQYF
TRBV19	once	TRBJ1-5	TRBD1	TGTGCCAGTAAAGTAAGACAGGGACATCAGCCCCAGCATTTT	CASKVRQGHQPQHF
TRBV6-6	few	TRBJ1-6	TRBD1	TGTGCCAGCAGTGCCACAAACAGGGGCCAGGATTCACCCCTCCACTTT	CASSATNRGQDSPLHF
TRBV5-1	-	TRBJ2-3	TRBD2	TGCGCCAGCAGCCTCGGAGGGGCTAGCGGGGGGACTAGCACAGATACGCAGTATTTT	CASSLGGASGGTSTDTQYF
TRBV18	-	TRBJ1-1	-	TGTGCCAGCTCACCACGATCCGATCAGACTGAAGCTTTCTTT	CASSPRSDQTEAFF
TRBV5-1	-	TRBJ2-1	TRBD1	TGCGCCAGCAGCTTGGGACAGGGGCGCGATGAGCAGTTCTTC	CASSLGQGRDEQFF
TRBV29-1	-	TRBJ1-2	-	TGCAGCGCCCGAGGGGGGGCTACTAACTATGGCTACACCTTC	CSARGGATNYGYTF
TRBV5-1	-	TRBJ2-2	TRBD1	TGCGCCAGCAGCTTGGACAGGGGGATTGAGCTGTTTTTT	CASSLDRGIELFF
TRBV29-1	few	TRBJ2-3	TRBD2	TGCAGCGTGGGGTTTCGGCTAGCGGGAACCACAGATACGCAGTATTTT	CSVGFRLAGTTDTQYF
TRBV7-2	-	TRBJ2-3	-	TGTGCCAGCAGCCTTGACTTTGATACGCAGTATTTT	CASSLDFDTQYF
TRBV29-1	-	TRBJ2-1	-	TGCAGCGTGGCTACAGGGTCGGGTTTATATGAGCAGTTCTTC	CSVATGSGLYEQFF
TRBV4-1	-	TRBJ1-2	TRBD1	TGCGCCAGCAGCCAATTTGTGACAGGGACTAACTATGGCTACACCTTC	CASSQFVTGTNYGYTF
TRBV4-1	-	TRBJ1-1	-	TGCGCCAGCAGCCAAAAACAGGCCGAGCGTGCTTTCTTT	CASSQKQAERAFF
TRBV19	once	TRBJ1-1	TRBD1	TGTGCCAGTAGTAAACAGGGGGCCCTTTACACTGAAGCTTTCTTT	CASSKQGALYTEAFF
TRBV7-9	-	TRBJ2-1	-	TGTGCCATCCAGGGGGGCCGGGACAATGAGCAGTTCTTC	CAIQGGRDNEQFF
TRBV6-1	-	TRBJ1-1	TRBD1	TGTGCCAGCAGAGCAGGGGGAATGAACACTGAAGCTTTCTTT	CASRAGGMNTEAFF
TRBV7-9	-	TRBJ2-1	TRBD2	TGTGCCAGCAGCTTAGGGGGCGGGGGACGAAACAATGAGCAGTTCTTC	CASSLGGGGRNNEQFF
TRBV6-5	-	TRBJ1-4	-	TGTGCCAGCAGACCCCCGGGACAAGGGAATGAAAAACTGTTTTTT	CASRPPGQGNEKLFF
TRBV7-9	-	TRBJ1-5	-	TGTGCCAGCAGCTTTGGTGGAGGGAACAATCAGCCCCAGCATTTT	CASSFGGGNNQPQHF
TRBV5-4	-	TRBJ1-3	-	TGTGCCAGCAGCTCGGGCGGGGGTGCTTGGAACACCATATATTTT	CASSSGGGAWNTIYF
TRBV5-6	-	TRBJ2-3	TRBD2	TGTGCCAGCAGCTACGGGACTAGCGGTAGCACAGATACGCAGTATTTT	CASSYGTSGSTDTQYF
TRBV2	-	TRBJ1-4	TRBD1	TGTGCCAGCAGTGTGCCCGGGACAGGGGGCAGGACTAATGAAAAACTGTTTTTT	CASSVPGTGGRTNEKLFF
TRBV23-1	-	TRBJ1-2	TRBD1	TGCGCCAGCAGTCAGGCCCCGGGACAGCGGGTCTATGGCTACACCTTC	CASSQAPGQRVYGYTF
TRBV29-1	few	TRBJ2-3	-	TGCAGCGGGTGTTGGCAGGAAATTAGCACAGATACGCAGTATTTT	CSGCWQEISTDTQYF
TRBV5-6	-	TRBJ2-1	-	TGTGCCAGCAGCTTACTCCGGGGTTCATACAATGAGCAGTTCTTC	CASSLLRGSYNEQFF
TRBV15	-	TRBJ1-6	TRBD1	TGTGCCACCAGCAGAGATGGGACAGATAATTCACCCCTCCACTTT	CATSRDGTDNSPLHF
TRBV19	few	TRBJ1-3	-	TGTGCCAGTAGTATGGAGGGTGGAAACACCATATATTTT	CASSMEGGNTIYF
TRBV18	-	TRBJ2-1	-	TGTGCCAGCTCACCACAGCAGGGAACTACCTACAATGAGCAGTTCTTC	CASSPQQGTTYNEQFF
TRBV28	-	TRBJ1-6	-	TGTGCCACCAGACGGTATAATTCACCCCTCCACTTT	CATRRYNSPLHF
TRBV30	-	TRBJ1-2	-	TGTGCCTGGACCCCACAGGGTGCATCTCACTATGGCTACACCTTC	CAWTPQGASHYGYTF
TRBV30	few	TRBJ1-1	-	TGTGCCTGGAATTCAGGGTCTGAAGCTTTCTTT	CAWNSGSEAFF
TRBV19	few	TRBJ1-5	TRBD1	TGTGCCAGTAGTATTTCTCAGGGGGCCCATCAGCCCCAGCATTTT	CASSISQGAHQPQHF
TRBV29-1	-	TRBJ2-3	TRBD2	TGCAGCGTTGAAGGGCCCAGCGGGGGGGCAGATACGCAGTATTTT	CSVEGPSGGADTQYF
TRBV2	-	TRBJ1-1	-	TGTGCCAGCAGTGAATCTGGAGGAACTGAAGCTTTCTTT	CASSESGGTEAFF
TRBV6-5	-	TRBJ2-3	TRBD2	TGTGCCAGCAGTTACTCAGCTAGCGGGGTCGTAGATACGCAGTATTTT	CASSYSASGVVDTQYF